Below, 5 T cell receptor beta chains from the same sample are listed, as sequenced in a study of regulatory T cells in long-lasting Graves disease (TCRdb year 2021). The library relied on multiplex PCR. The instrument given in TCRdb is Illumina HiSeq 4000. To build TCR beta libraries, CDR3 regions were amplified by Arm-PCR using iRepertoire HTBI primers. Using fastp trimming at Q25 and MiXCR clonotype assembly, TCRdb reanalyzed the public sequencing data and kept in-frame beta chains. A single entry per CDR3 protein holds the most common genes and DNA from its merged rows. The sample data list some 430,000 distinct CDR3 sequences, and 20% to 25% of these were observed just once. Jointly, the top ten make up more than 6% of the sample. In the paper's terms, the time point label means: persistent/refractory GD, antithyroid drugs over 5 years with positive TRAb. For both TCR sequencing and RNA sequencing, RNA was extracted from PBMCs using TRIzol.

This specimen consisted of peripheral blood mononuclear cells (PBMCs), obtained when the disease was refractory, from a patient treated with antithyroid drugs. All receptors derive from a female donor with Graves disease.

This clonotype has ten or more counts. This chain links TRBV28 with TRBJ1-5; D not resolved. Trimming removed 6 bases at V and 7 bases at J, with 22 bases between. Germline CDR1 is MDHEN and CDR2 is SYDVKM. This CDR3 region has 16 residues. CDR3 in DNA: TGTGCCAGCAGCCTGGCCGGTTCCGCAATAGGACAGCCCCAGCATTTT. Its translation: CASSLAGSAIGQPQHF.

The V and J genes are TRBV6-1 and TRBJ1-1; D is uncertain. The CDR3 is 15 amino acids. The V gene's germline CDR1 is MNHNS and CDR2 SASEGT. Trimming took 6 bases from V and 1 from J, leaving 15 bases between them. Here the CDR3 reads CASRATGEANTEAFF. In DNA, the CDR3 is TGTGCCAGCAGAGCAACGGGAGAGGCGAACACTGAAGCTTTCTTT.

This clonotype appeared a few times. V and J are TRBV11-2 and TRBJ2-2; 7 bases align to TRBD1. Germline values: CDR1 SGHAT, CDR2 FQNNGV. CDR3 length: 14 amino acids. V was clipped by 4 bases and J by 7 bases; unmatched bases: 6. CDR3 sequence: CASSSRQGHGELFF. CDR3 in DNA: TGTGCCAGCAGCTCAAGACAGGGCCACGGGGAGCTGTTTTTT.

This clonotype appeared many times. The rearrangement links TRBV24-1 to TRBJ1-1; D remains ambiguous. Germline V gene data show CDR1 as KGHDR and CDR2 as SFDVKD. This CDR3 region has 13 residues. V lost 5 bases to trimming and J lost 4 bases, with 10 bases between them. The CDR3 DNA is TGTGCCACCAGTGCCCGGACGAGCACTGAAGCTTTCTTT. It yields the protein CATSARTSTEAFF.

V and J are TRBV6-1 and TRBJ1-1, with D possibly being TRBD1 (6 bases). V lost 6 bases and J lost 0, with 17 bases in between. This CDR3 spans 16 amino acids. CDR1 is MNHNS and CDR2 is SASEGT in the germline V gene. The DNA of the CDR3 is TGTGCCAGCAGCCCTAGGACAGCCCCATTGAACACTGAAGCTTTCTTT. It is translated as CASSPRTAPLNTEAFF.